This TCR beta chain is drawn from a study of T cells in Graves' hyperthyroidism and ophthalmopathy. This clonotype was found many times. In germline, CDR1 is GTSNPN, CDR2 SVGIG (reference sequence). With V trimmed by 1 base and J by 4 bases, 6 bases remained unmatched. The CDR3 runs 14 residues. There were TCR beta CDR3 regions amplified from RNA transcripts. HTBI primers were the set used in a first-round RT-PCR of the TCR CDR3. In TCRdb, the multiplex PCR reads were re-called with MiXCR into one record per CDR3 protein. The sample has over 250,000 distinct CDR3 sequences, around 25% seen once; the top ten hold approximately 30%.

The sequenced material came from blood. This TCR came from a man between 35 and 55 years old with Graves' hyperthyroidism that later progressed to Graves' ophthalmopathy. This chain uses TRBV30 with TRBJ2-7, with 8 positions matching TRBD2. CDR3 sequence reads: CAWSAGTSLYEQYF. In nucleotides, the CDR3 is TGTGCCTGGAGTGCCGGGACTAGTCTGTACGAGCAGTACTTC.